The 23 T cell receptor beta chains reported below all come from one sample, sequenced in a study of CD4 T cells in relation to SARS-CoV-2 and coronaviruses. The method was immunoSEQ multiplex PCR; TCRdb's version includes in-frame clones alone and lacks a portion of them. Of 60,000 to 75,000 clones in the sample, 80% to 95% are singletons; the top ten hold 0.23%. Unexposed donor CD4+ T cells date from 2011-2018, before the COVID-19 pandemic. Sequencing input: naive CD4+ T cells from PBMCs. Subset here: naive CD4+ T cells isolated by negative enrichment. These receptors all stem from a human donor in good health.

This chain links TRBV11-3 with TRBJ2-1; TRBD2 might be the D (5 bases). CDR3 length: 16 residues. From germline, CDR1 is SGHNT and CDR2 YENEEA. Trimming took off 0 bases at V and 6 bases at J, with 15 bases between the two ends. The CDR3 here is CASSLDGSGRGNEQFF. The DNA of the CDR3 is TGTGCCAGCAGCTTAGACGGTAGTGGACGGGGCAATGAGCAGTTCTTC.

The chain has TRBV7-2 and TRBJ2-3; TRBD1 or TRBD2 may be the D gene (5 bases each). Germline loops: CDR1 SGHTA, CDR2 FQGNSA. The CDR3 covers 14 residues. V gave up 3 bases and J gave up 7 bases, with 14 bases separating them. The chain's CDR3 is CASSFWGREYTQYF. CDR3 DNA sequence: TGTGCCAGCAGCTTTTGGGGCAGGGAGTATACGCAGTATTTT.

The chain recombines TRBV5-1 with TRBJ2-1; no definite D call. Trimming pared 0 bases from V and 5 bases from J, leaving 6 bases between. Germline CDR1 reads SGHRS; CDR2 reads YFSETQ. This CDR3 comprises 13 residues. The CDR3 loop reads CASSLAEDNEQFF. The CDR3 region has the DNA TGCGCCAGCAGCTTGGCTGAAGACAATGAGCAGTTCTTC. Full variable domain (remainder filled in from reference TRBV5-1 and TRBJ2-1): KAGVTQTPRYLIKTRGQQVTLSCSPISGHRSVSWYQQTPGQGLQFLFEYFSETQRNKGNFPGRFSGRQFSNSRSEMNVSTLELGDSALYLCASSLAEDNEQFFGPGTRLTVL.

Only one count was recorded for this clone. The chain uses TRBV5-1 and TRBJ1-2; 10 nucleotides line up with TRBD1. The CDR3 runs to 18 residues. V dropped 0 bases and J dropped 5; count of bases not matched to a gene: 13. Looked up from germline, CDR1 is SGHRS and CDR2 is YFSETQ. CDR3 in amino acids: CASSLAPYPDRGRYGYTF. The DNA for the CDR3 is TGCGCCAGCAGCTTGGCCCCTTATCCCGACAGGGGGCGGTATGGCTACACCTTC.

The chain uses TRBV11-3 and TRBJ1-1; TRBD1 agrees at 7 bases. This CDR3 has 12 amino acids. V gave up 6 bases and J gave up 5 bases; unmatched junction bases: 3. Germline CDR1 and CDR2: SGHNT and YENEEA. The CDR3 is CASSRGQTEAFF. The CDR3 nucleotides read TGTGCCAGCAGTAGGGGGCAGACTGAAGCTTTCTTT.

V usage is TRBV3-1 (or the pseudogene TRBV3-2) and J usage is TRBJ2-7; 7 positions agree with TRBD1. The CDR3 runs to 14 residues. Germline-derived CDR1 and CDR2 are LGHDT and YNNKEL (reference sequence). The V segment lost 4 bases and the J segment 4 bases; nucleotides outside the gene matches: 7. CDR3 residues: CASSPNRGGYEQYF. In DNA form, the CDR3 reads TGTGCCAGCAGCCCCAACAGGGGCGGATACGAGCAGTACTTC.

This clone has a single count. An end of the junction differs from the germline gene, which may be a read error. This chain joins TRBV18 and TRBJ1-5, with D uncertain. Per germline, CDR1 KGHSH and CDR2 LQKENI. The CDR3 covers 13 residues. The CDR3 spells CASSPGNNQPQHF. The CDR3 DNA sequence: TGTGCCAGTTCACCGGGGAACAATCAGCCCCAGCATTTT.

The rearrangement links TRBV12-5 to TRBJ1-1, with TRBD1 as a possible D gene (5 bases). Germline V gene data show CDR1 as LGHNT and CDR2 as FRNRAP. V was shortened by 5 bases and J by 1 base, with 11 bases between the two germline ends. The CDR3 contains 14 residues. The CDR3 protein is CASGHKGANTEAFF. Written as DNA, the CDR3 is TGTGCTAGTGGTCACAAAGGGGCGAACACTGAAGCTTTCTTT.

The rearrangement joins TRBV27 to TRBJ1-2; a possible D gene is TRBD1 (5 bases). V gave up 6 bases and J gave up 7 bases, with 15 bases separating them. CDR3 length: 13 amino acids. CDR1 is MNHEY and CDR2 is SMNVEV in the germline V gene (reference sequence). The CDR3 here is CASSPGVRAGYTF. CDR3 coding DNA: TGTGCCAGCAGCCCGGGGGTAAGGGCTGGCTACACCTTC.

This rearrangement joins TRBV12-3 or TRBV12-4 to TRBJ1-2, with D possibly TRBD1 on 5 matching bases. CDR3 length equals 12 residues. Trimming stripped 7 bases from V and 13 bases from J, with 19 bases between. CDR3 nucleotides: TGTGCCAGCACCCGGGACGCAGCATCGGGCACCTTC. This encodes CASTRDAASGTF.

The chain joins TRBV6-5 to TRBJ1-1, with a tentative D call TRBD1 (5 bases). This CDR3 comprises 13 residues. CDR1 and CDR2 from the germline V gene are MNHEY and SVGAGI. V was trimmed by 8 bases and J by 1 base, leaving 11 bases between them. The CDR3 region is CASGPGGNTEAFF. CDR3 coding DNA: TGTGCCAGCGGCCCGGGGGGGAACACTGAAGCTTTCTTT.

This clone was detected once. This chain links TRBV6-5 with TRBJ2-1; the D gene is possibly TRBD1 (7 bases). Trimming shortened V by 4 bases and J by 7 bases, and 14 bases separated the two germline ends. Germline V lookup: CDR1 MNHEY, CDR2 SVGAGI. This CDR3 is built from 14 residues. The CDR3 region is CASSSSGGRNEQFF. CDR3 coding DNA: TGTGCCAGCAGTTCCTCAGGGGGGAGAAATGAGCAGTTCTTC.

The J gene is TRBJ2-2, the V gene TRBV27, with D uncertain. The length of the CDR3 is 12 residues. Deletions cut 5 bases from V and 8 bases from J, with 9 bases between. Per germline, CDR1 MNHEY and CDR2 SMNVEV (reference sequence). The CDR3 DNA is TGTGCCAGCAGTCTATTAACAGGGGAGCTGTTTTTT. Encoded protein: CASSLLTGELFF.

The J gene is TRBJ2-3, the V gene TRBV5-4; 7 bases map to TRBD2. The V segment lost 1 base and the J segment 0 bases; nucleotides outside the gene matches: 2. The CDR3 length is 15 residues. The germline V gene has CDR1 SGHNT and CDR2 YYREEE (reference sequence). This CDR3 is CASSLSGTSTDTQYF. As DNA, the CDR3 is TGTGCCAGCAGCTTGAGCGGGACCAGCACAGATACGCAGTATTTT.

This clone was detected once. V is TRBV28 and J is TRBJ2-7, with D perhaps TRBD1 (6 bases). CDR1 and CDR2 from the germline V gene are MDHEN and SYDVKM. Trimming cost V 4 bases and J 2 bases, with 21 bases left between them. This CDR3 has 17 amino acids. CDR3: CASSSHPDPGVAYEQYF. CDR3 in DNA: TGTGCCAGCAGTTCCCACCCTGATCCAGGGGTCGCCTACGAGCAGTACTTC. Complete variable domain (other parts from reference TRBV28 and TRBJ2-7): DVKVTQSSRYLVKRTGEKVFLECVQDMDHENMFWYRQDPGLGLRLIYFSYDVKMKEKGDIPEGYSVSREKKERFSLILESASTNQTSMYLCASSSHPDPGVAYEQYFGPGTRLTVT.

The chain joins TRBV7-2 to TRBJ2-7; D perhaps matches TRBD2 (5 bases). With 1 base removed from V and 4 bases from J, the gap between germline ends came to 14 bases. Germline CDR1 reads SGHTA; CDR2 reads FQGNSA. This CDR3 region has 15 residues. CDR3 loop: CASSLEGAAYYEQYF. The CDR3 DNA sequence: TGTGCCAGCAGCTTAGAGGGAGCCGCCTATTACGAGCAGTACTTC.

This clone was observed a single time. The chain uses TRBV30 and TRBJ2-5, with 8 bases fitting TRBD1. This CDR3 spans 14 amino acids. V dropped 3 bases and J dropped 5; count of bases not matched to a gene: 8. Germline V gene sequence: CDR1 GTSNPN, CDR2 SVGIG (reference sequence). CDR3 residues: CAWRTQGAGETQYF. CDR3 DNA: TGTGCCTGGAGAACCCAGGGGGCCGGGGAGACCCAGTACTTC.

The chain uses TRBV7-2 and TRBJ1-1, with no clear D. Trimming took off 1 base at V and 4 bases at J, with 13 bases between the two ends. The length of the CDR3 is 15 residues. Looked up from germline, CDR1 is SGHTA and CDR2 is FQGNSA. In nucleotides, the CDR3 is TGTGCCAGCAGCTTAGTTTGGGGTACGTCCACTGAAGCTTTCTTT. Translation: CASSLVWGTSTEAFF.

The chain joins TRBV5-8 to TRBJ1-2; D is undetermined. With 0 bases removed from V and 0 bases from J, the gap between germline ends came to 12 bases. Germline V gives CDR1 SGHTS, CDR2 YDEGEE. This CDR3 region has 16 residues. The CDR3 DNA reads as TGTGCCAGCAGCTTGGTCCGGGGATCAGCTAACTATGGCTACACCTTC. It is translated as CASSLVRGSANYGYTF. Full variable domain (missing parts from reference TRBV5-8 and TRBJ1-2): EAGVTQSPTHLIKTRGQQATLRCSPISGHTSVYWYQQALGLGLQFLLWYDEGEERNRGNFPPRFSGRQFPNYSSELNVNALELEDSALYLCASSLVRGSANYGYTFGSGTRLTVV.

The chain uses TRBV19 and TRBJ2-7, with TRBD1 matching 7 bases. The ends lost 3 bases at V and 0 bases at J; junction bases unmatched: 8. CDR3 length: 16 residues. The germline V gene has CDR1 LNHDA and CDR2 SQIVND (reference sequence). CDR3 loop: CASSIYGTAASYEQYF. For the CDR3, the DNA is TGTGCCAGTAGTATCTACGGGACAGCGGCCTCCTACGAGCAGTACTTC.

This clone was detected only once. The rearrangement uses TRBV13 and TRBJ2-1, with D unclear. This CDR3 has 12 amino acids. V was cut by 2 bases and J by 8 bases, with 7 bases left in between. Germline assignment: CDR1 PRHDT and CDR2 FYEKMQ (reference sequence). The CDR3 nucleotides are TGTGCCAGCAGCTTAACTGGGCATGAGCAGTTCTTC. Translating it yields CASSLTGHEQFF.

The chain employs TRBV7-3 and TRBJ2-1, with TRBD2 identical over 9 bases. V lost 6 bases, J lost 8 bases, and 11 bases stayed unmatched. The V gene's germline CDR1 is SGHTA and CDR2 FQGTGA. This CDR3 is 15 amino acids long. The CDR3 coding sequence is TGTGCCAGCAGTCGTGCGTTAGCGGGAGCCGATGAGCAGTTCTTC. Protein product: CASSRALAGADEQFF.

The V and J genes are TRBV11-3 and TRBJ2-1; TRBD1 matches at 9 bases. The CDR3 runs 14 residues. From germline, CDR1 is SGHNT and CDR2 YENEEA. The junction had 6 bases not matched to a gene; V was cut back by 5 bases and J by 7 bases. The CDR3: CASSRRTGENEQFF. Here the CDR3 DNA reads TGTGCCAGCAGCCGCCGGACAGGGGAGAATGAGCAGTTCTTC.